This note documents a single TCR beta chain sequence. This clonotype was recorded a few times. No antigen is known for it. Base-call qualities are not available, and no considerably larger clone is one nucleotide away. From the cysteine through the phenylalanine, the CDR3 covers 14 amino acids. Kept here is only the CDR3 DNA, which spans 42 bases and is read in frame from base 1. The V end loses 0 bases and the J end loses 7 bases, and a stretch of 12 bases separates them. CDR1 and CDR2 were assigned from the germline V gene (reference sequence) as DFQATT and SNEGSKA. The sample belongs to a study of blood T cells in healthy people across ages (dated by TCRdb to the mid-2010s). In the study overall: Template switching captured roughly one uniquely barcoded TCR beta cDNA molecule per two T cells in model experiments. For two donors (one aged 18 to 30 and one aged 80 or older), the study analyzed two additional independent replicas of 1 million unique cDNA reads from the same blood draw. To track age-related changes in TCR beta repertoire diversity, the study relied on deep sequencing normalized with unique cDNA molecular identifiers. Four age groups were formed from the donors: young (average approximately 17 years), middle-aged (more than 35), aged (62) and long-lived (approximately 78). Here is what the overall study found, with its caveats: Donor CMV infection status was unknown, potentially confounding age-related changes in expanded clonotypes. Estimates of total diversity based on one million sequenced T cells were regarded as lower bounds and as underestimates. Because profiling used bulk unsorted PBMCs, naive and antigen-experienced compartments could not be compared conclusively. Observed TCR beta diversity correlated strongly with the percentage of naive T cells measured by flow cytometry. As age increased, observed TCR beta diversity per million T cells dropped in a roughly linear way, and a significant reduction was already evident by age about 40. Compared with the aged group, the long-lived group had more naive CD4+ T cells, fewer expanded clones and increased TCR diversity, suggesting age selection.

Donors were 30 to 45 systemically healthy Caucasian individuals from Russia aged roughly 6 to 95 years. About 10 milliliters of peripheral blood were drawn from each donor into EDTA-treated Vacutainer tubes. PBMCs were isolated by Ficoll-Paque density-gradient centrifugation, with at least 6 million obtained per sample. Total RNA was extracted from PBMCs with Trizol reagent, with at least 6 micrograms obtained per sample. Naive CD45RAhigh/CD27high T cell percentages were measured by flow cytometry on a PBMC aliquot from every donor. Library construction relied on 5' RACE. Data came from an Illumina HiSeq 2500. The second PCR ran for roughly 6 to 11 cycles and used a J-beta primer mix along with a sample-barcoded 5' primer. A unique molecular identifier was introduced onto each TCR beta cDNA molecule by a template-switch 5' adaptor carrying 12 random nucleotides. Each sample yielded at least 2.5 million CDR3-containing paired-end reads. All of the RNA was converted into first-strand cDNA using the Mint cDNA synthesis kit, with a TRBC-specific oligonucleotide serving as the primer. Following uracil-DNA glycosylase treatment, a first 18-cycle PCR with universal primers M1SS and BC2_uni_R was performed on all cDNA. Turning to the authors' computational methods: For normalization, 1 million high-quality reads, each with a distinct molecular identifier, were randomly selected from each sample. Reads with shared molecular identifiers were discarded instead of being binned into consensus sequences. MiTCR, with a Q25 quality threshold and the strictest error-elimination algorithm, was used for CDR3 identification, clonotype clustering and error correction. A nonparametric unseen species model with Euler transformation was used to estimate a lower bound on total TCR beta diversity. Starting from the raw public reads, TCRdb applied fastp trimming at Q25, assembled clones with MiXCR and retained in-frame beta chains. When rows share a CDR3 protein, they turn into one entry using the most common DNA and genes. TCRdb, rather than the study authors, made the V and J calls. This sample is represented by 600,000 to 1,000,000 distinct CDR3 sequences; 20% to 25% of them were singletons. Approximately 4% of the sample comes from the top ten.

The same sample was also used in a study of T cells of mothers and their children. As that second paper reports: The donors were nine systemically healthy Caucasian individuals, made up of three mothers and their six children. cDNA synthesis consumed the entire amount of extracted RNA, loaded at 1.5 ug RNA in each 15 ul reaction. In the second PCR, the M1S primer introduced both the sample barcodes and 2-4 random nucleotides. Over 8.5 million TCR beta CDR3 reads were obtained for each mother, and 2.7 million or so reads were obtained for each child. Thymic selection similarly shapes TCR recombination output in related and unrelated pairs, with minor effect from inherited differences. Normalized repertoire overlap in related mother-child pairs was always slightly higher than in unrelated mother-child pairs, but the difference was never significant. With a sensitivity of 90 to 100 clones per million clonotypes, no persistent microchimeric T cell clones were detected. To look for features that set related mother-child pairs apart from unrelated individuals, the researchers ran deep NGS to compare the TCR beta repertoires of mothers and children. On average, the children were around 11 +/- 4 years old, while the mothers were approximately 41 +/- 4 years old. After adapter ligation was performed with NEBNext reagents, the libraries were sequenced on an Illumina HiSeq 2000 with 100+100 nt paired-end reads. To prevent cross-contamination, the mother and child libraries were prepared one month apart and sequenced in separate runs. For each donor, between about 450,000 and 2,300,000 distinct TCR beta clonotypes were identified. Naive TCR beta clonotypes were estimated from low-frequency clonotypes matched to each donor's FACS-determined naive share, without sorting.

Material for sequencing was blood. The chain links TRBV20-1 with TRBJ1-4; a confident D gene designation cannot be given. The TCR originated in a boy aged 10-17 years in good health. CDR3 reads: CSARDRRWGEKLFF. The nucleotides are TGCAGTGCTAGAGATAGGAGGTGGGGTGAAAAACTGTTTTTT.